This TCR beta chain was documented in a study of T-cell reconstitution after alpha-beta-depleted transplantation in children. Per germline, CDR1 DFQATT and CDR2 SNEGSKA (reference sequence). This CDR3 is built from 12 residues. Using unique molecular identifiers, the investigators prepared the TCRbeta library. TCRdb used MiXCR to reprocess the PCR reads, holding one entry per CDR3 protein. The sample lists approximately 590,000 distinct CDR3 sequences, more than 9% seen once, with about 4% in the top ten. This clonotype has ten or more counts. The V and J genes are TRBV20-1 and TRBJ2-7; D gene unclear. Specimen: PBMCs from the stem cell graft donor, collected from the stem cell graft. The sequence came from a human donor who donated a stem cell graft to a child with acute myeloid leukemia. The CDR3 DNA reads TGCAGCCTTAGCTCGGTCTCCTACGAGCAGTACTTC. Its translation is CSLSSVSYEQYF.